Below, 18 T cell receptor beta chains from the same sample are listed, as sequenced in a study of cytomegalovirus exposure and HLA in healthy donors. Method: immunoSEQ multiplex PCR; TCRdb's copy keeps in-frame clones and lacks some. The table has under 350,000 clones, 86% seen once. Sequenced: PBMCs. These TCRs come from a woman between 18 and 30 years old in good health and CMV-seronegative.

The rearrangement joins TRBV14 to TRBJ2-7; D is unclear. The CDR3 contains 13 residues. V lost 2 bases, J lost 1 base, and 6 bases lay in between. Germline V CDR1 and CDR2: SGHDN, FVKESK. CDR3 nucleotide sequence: TGTGCCAGCAGCCAAAGCGTTTCCTACGAGCAGTACTTC. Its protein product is CASSQSVSYEQYF.

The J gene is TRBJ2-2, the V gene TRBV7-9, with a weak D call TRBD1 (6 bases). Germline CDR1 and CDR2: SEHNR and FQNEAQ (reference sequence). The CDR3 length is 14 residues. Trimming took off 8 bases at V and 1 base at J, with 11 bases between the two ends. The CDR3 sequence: CASGGTKNTGELFF. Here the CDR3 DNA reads TGTGCCAGCGGTGGGACAAAGAACACCGGGGAGCTGTTTTTT.

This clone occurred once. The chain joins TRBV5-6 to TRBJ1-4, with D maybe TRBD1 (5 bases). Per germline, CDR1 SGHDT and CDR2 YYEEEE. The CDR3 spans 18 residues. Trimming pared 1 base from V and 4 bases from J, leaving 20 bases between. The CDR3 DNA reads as TGTGCCAGCAGCTTGATCCGGAGTAGTTGGGGGGTTAATGAAAAACTGTTTTTT. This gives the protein CASSLIRSSWGVNEKLFF.

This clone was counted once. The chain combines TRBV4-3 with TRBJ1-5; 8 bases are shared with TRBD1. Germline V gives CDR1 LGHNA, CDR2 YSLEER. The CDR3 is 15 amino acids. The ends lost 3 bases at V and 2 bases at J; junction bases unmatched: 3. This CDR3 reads CASSQDRAGNQPQHF. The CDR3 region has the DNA TGCGCCAGCAGCCAGGACAGGGCAGGCAATCAGCCCCAGCATTTT.

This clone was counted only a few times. The CDR3 loop reads CASSEETGTGANVLTF. The CDR3 DNA follows: TGTGCCAGCAGTGAAGAAACAGGGACTGGGGCCAACGTCCTGACTTTC. V usage is TRBV6-1 and J usage is TRBJ2-6; D may be TRBD1 (6 bases). In germline, CDR1 is MNHNS, CDR2 SASEGT. Trimming left V 1 base short and J 2 bases short, with 9 bases between. The CDR3 consists of 16 residues.

CDR3 DNA: TGCAGCGTGGGGAGAACCGGGGGCTACGAGCAGTACTTC. This codes for CSVGRTGGYEQYF. The gene calls are TRBV29-1 and TRBJ2-7; tentative D call: TRBD2 (6 bases). The V and J ends lost 6 bases and 3 bases respectively, with 15 bases between them. Per the germline V gene, CDR1 is SQVTM and CDR2 is ANQGSEA. This CDR3 comprises 13 residues.

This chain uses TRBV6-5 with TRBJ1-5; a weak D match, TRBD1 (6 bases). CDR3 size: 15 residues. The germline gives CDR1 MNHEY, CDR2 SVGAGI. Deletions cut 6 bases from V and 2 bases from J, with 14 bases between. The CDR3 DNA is TGTGCCAGCAGAGGCACAGGGCTAGGCAATCAGCCCCAGCATTTT. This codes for CASRGTGLGNQPQHF.

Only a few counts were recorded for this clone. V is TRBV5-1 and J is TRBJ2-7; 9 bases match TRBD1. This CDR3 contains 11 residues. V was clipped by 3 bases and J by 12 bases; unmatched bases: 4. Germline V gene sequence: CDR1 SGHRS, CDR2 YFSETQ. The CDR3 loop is CASSWDREVYF. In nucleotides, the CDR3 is TGCGCCAGCAGCTGGGACAGGGAAGTGTACTTC.

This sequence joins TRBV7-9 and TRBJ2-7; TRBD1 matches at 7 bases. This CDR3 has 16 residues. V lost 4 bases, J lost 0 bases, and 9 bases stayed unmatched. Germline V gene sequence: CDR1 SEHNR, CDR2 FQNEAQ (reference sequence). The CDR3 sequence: CASSSQDRHSSYEQYF. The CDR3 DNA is TGTGCCAGCAGCTCTCAGGACAGGCATAGCTCCTACGAGCAGTACTTC.

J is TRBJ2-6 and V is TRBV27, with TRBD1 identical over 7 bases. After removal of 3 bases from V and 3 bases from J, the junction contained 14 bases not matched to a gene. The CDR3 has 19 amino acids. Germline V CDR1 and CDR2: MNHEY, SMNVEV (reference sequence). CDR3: CASSFRGTAFSRGANVLTF. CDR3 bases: TGTGCCAGCAGTTTTCGTGGGACAGCCTTTTCCCGTGGGGCCAACGTCCTGACTTTC.

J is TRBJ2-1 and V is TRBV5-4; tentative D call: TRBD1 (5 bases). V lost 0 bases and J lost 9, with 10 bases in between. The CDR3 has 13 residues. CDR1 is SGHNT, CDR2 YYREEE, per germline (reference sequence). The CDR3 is CASSLGGGGEQFF. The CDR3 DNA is TGTGCCAGCAGCTTGGGGGGCGGCGGTGAGCAGTTCTTC. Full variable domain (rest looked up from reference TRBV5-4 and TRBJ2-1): ETGVTQSPTHLIKTRGQQVTLRCSSQSGHNTVSWYQQALGQGPQFIFQYYREEENGRGNFPPRFSGLQFPNYSSELNVNALELDDSALYLCASSLGGGGEQFFGPGTRLTVL.

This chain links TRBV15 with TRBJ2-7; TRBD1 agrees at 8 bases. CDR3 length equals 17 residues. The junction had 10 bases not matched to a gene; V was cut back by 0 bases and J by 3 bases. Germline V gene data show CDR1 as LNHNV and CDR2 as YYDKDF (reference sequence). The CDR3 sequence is CATSRDYEDRAFYEQYF. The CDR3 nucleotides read TGTGCCACCAGCAGAGATTATGAGGACAGGGCTTTCTACGAGCAGTACTTC.

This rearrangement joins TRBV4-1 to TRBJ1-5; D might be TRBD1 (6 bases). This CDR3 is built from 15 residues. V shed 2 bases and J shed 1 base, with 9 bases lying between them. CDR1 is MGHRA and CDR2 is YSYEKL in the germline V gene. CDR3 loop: CASSQSTGSNQPQHF. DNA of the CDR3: TGCGCCAGCAGCCAATCCACAGGGAGCAATCAGCCCCAGCATTTT.

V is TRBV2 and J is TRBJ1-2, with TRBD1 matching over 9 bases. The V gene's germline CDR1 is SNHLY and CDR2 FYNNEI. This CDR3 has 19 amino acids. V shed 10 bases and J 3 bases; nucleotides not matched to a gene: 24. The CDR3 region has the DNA TGTGCCACCCACCAGGGCCTCTTCCGTCGGACAGGGGTTGACTATGGCTACACCTTC. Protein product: CATHQGLFRRTGVDYGYTF.

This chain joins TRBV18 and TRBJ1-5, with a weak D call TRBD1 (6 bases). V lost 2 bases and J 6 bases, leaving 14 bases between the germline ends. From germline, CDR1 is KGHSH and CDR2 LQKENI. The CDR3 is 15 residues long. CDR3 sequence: CASSPGGAEGQPQHF. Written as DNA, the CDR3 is TGTGCCAGCTCACCAGGGGGGGCCGAGGGTCAGCCCCAGCATTTT.

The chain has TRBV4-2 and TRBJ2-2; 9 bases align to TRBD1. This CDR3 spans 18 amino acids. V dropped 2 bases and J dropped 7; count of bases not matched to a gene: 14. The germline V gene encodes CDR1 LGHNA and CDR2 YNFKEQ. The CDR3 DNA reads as TGTGCCAGCAGCCAAATGGACTCCCGGGACAGGGTTATCGGGGAGCTGTTTTTT. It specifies CASSQMDSRDRVIGELFF.

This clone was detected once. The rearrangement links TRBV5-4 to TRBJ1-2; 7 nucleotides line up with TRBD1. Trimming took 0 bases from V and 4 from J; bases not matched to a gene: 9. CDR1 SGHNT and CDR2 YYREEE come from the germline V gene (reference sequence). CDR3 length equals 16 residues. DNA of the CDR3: TGTGCCAGCAGCTTGGCCCGACAGGGAAGTGGCTATGGCTACACCTTC. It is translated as CASSLARQGSGYGYTF.

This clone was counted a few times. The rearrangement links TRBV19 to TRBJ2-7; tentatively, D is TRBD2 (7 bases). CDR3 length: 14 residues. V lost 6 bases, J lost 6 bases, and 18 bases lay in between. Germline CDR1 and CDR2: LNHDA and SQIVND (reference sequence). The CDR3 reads CASSFGRQGREQYF. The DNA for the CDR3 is TGTGCCAGTAGCTTCGGGAGGCAGGGGCGCGAGCAGTACTTC.